A selection of T cell receptor beta chains follows, all from one sample in a study of monozygotic twins with inflammatory bowel disease. TCRdb re-called the 5' RACE reads, yielding one record per CDR3 amino acid sequence without DNA. The sample has about 210,000 distinct CDR3 sequences. The sample was blood. The origin of the receptors is a human donor with ulcerative colitis or Crohn's disease, or a healthy co-twin of an affected twin (not recorded which). Each CDR3 is given with its conserved first and last residue. Each record gives: V gene, J gene, CDR3 protein.

>TRBV5-1|TRBJ2-1
CASSLGQGVHNEQFF
>TRBV12-3/TRBV12-4|TRBJ1-3
CASSLGQGGNTIYF
>TRBV10-3|TRBJ1-1
CAIKGQMNTEAFF
>TRBV6-1|TRBJ1-4
CASRRTATHEKLFF
>TRBV12-5|TRBJ2-2
CASGPDNTGELFF
>TRBV7-6|TRBJ1-1
CASSSQGRGVLPMNTEAFF
>TRBV5-1|TRBJ2-7
CASTGGGGLLQNYEQYF
>TRBV20-1|TRBJ2-7
CSAELLAPTYEQYF
>TRBV18|TRBJ2-5
CASSPSGETQYF
>TRBV5-1|TRBJ2-7
CASSGGHEQYF
>TRBV18|TRBJ2-3
CASSPGQVGADTQYF
>TRBV28|TRBJ1-4
CASTDNEKLFF
>TRBV7-6|TRBJ1-2
CASSLAGHQQAQEF
>TRBV12-3/TRBV12-4|TRBJ2-3
CASSLLADTQYF
>TRBV7-9|TRBJ1-3
CASSLDGTPRNTIYF
>TRBV25-1|TRBJ1-2
CASSDRPNRYGYTF
>TRBV5-1|TRBJ1-5
CASSPGSNGNQPQHF
>TRBV24-1|TRBJ2-7
CATSPGTNSYEQYF
>TRBV9|TRBJ1-2
CASSGSFDNYGYTF
>TRBV6-1|TRBJ1-5
CASSEPSQGGQPQHF
>TRBV5-1|TRBJ2-3
CASTRGGAFGTDTQYF
>TRBV29-1|TRBJ2-5
CSVATEQETQYF
>TRBV7-9|TRBJ1-2
CASGTANYGYTF
>TRBV7-3|TRBJ1-6
CASSTTGVDSPLHF
>TRBV27|TRBJ2-7
CASSSRPSAWYF
>TRBV20-1|TRBJ1-2
CSAIISAGKVYGYTF
>TRBV7-6|TRBJ2-6
CASSMGGNVLTF
>TRBV7-9|TRBJ2-1
CASSLGQGARNEQFF
>TRBV12-3/TRBV12-4|TRBJ2-7
CASSLSESSYEQYF
>TRBV27|TRBJ1-5
CASSLSGDSNQPQHF
>TRBV12-3/TRBV12-4|TRBJ2-3
CASWDRGTDTQYF
>TRBV12-3/TRBV12-4|TRBJ1-6
CASSTGTDRRYNSPLHF
>TRBV6-5|TRBJ2-7
CASSRAVSYEQYF
>TRBV4-1|TRBJ2-5
CASSQGRGQETQYF
>TRBV29-1|TRBJ2-3
CSIRDSFTDTQYF
>TRBV5-1|TRBJ2-7
CASSLEVGSGGNEQYF